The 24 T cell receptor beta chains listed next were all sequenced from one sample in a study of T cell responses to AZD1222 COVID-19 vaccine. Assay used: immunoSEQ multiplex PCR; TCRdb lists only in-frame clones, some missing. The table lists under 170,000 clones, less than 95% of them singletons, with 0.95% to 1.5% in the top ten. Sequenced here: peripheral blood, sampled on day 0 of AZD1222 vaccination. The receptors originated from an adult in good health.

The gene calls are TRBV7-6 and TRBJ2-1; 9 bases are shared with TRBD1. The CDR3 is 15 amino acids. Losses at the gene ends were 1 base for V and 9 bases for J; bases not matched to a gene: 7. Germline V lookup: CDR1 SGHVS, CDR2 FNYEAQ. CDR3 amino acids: CASSLGQGGRGEQFF. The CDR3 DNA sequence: TGTGCCAGCAGCTTAGGACAGGGGGGAAGAGGTGAGCAGTTCTTC.

In nucleotides, the CDR3 is TGTGCCAGCAGTTCATTCGCTAGCGGGGTCCAAAACATTCAGTACTTC. Translated: CASSSFASGVQNIQYF. The chain joins TRBV27 to TRBJ2-4; 9 nucleotides align to TRBD2. Germline values: CDR1 MNHEY, CDR2 SMNVEV (reference sequence). CDR3 length: 16 residues. V was clipped by 4 bases and J by 5 bases; unmatched bases: 9.

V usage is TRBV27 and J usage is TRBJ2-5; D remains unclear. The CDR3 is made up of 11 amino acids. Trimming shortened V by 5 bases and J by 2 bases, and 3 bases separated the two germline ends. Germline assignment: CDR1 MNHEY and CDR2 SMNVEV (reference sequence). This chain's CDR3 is CASSPQETQYF. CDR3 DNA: TGTGCCAGCAGTCCTCAAGAGACCCAGTACTTC.

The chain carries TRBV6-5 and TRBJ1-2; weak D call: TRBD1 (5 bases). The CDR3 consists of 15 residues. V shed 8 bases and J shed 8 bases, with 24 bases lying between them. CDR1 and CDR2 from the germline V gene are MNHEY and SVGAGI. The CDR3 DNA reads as TGTGCCAGCTGGGGGAAAGGGCCCGACCGTTTGGGCTACACCTTC. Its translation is CASWGKGPDRLGYTF.

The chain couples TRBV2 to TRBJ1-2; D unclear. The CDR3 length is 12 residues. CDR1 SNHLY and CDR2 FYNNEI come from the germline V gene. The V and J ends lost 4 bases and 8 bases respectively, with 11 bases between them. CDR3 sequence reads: CASSGNLKGYTF. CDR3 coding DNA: TGTGCCAGCAGTGGGAACTTGAAGGGCTACACCTTC.

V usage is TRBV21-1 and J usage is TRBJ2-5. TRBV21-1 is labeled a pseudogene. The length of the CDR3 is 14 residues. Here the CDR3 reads CASSKYHATETQYF. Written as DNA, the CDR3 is TGTGCCAGCAGCAAATATCATGCAACAGAGACCCAGTACTTC.

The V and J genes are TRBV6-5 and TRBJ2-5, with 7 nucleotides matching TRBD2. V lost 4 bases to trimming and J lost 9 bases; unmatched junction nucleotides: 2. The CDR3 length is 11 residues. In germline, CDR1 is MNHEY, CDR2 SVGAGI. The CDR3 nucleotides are TGTGCCAGCAGTTGGAGCGGGGCCCAGTACTTC. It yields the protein CASSWSGAQYF.

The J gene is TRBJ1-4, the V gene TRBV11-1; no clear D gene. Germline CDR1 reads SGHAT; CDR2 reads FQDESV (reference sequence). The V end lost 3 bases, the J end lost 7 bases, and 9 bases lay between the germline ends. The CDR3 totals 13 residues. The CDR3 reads CASSFGIGEKLFF. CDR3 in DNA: TGTGCCAGCAGCTTCGGGATCGGTGAAAAACTGTTTTTT.

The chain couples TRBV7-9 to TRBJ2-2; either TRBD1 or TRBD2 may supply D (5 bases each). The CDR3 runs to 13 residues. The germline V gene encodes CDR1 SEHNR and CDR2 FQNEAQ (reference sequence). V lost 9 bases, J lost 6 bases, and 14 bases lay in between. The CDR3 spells CASRRDGPGELFF. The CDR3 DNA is TGTGCCAGTCGAAGGGACGGGCCCGGGGAGCTGTTTTTT.

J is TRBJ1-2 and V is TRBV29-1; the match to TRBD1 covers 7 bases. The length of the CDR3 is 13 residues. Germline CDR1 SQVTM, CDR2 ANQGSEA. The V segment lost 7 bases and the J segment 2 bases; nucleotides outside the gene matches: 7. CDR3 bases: TGCAGCGCCTCCCAACAGGGGAACTATGGCTACACCTTC. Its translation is CSASQQGNYGYTF.

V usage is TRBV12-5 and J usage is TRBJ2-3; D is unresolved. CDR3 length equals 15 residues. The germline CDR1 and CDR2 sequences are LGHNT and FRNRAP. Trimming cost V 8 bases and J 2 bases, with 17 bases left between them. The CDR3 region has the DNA TGTGCTAGTAGGGCAGAGGCCACCCTCACAGATACGCAGTATTTT. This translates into CASRAEATLTDTQYF.

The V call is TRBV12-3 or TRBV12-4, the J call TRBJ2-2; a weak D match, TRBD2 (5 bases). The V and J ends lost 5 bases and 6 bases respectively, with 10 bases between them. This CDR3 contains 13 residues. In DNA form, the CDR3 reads TGTGCCAGCAGTAACCGGGGTGCCGGGGAGCTGTTTTTT. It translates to CASSNRGAGELFF.

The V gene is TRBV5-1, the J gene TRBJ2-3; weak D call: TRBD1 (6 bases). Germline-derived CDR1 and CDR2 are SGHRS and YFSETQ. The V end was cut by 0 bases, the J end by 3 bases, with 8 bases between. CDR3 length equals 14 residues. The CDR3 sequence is CASSLGTETDTQYF. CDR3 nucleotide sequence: TGCGCCAGCAGCTTGGGGACAGAGACAGATACGCAGTATTTT.

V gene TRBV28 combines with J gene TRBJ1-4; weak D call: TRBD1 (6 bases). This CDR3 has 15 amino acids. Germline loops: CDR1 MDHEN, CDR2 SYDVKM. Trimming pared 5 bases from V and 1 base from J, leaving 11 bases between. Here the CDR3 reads CASSLEDRTNEKLFF. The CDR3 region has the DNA TGTGCCAGCAGTCTGGAGGACAGAACTAATGAAAAACTGTTTTTT.

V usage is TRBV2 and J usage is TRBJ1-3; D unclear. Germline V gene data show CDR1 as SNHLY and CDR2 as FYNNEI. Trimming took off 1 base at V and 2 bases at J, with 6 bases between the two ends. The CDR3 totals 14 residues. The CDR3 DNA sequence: TGTGCCAGCAGTGAAGGCTATCCTGGAAACACCATATATTTT. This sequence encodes CASSEGYPGNTIYF.

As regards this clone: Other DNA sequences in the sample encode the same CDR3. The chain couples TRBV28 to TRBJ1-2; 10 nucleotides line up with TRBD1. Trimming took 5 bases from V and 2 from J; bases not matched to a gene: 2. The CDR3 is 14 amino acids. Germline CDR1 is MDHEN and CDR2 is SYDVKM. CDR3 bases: TGTGCCAGCAGTACGGGACAGGGGAACTATGGCTACACCTTC. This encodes CASSTGQGNYGYTF.

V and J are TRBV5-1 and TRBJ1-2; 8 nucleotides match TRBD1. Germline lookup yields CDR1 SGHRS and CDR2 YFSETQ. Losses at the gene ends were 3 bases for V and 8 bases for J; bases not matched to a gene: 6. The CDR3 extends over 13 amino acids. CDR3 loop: CASSSNRGDGYTF. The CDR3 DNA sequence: TGCGCCAGCAGCTCTAACAGGGGGGACGGCTACACCTTC.

CDR3 sequence (DNA): TGCAGTGCCGCCTTGGGAAACATTCAGTACTTC. This codes for CSAALGNIQYF. The chain is built from TRBV20-1 and TRBJ2-4, with D unresolved. Trimming removed 6 bases from V and 6 bases from J, with 9 bases in between. The CDR3 sequence is 11 residues long. CDR1 is DFQATT and CDR2 is SNEGSKA in the germline V gene (reference sequence).

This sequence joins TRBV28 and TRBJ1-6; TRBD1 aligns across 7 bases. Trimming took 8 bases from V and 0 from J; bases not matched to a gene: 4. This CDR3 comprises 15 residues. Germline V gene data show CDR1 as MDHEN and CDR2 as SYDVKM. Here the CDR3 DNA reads TGTGCCAGCGGGGGGGACAGCTCCTATAATTCACCCCTCCACTTT. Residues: CASGGDSSYNSPLHF.

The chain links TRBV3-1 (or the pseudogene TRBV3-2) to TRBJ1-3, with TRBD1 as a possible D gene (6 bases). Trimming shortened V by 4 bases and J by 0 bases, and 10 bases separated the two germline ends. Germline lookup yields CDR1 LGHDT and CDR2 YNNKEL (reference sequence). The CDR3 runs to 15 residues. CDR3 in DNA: TGTGCCAGCAGCCCATCAGGGGCCTCTGGAAACACCATATATTTT. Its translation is CASSPSGASGNTIYF.

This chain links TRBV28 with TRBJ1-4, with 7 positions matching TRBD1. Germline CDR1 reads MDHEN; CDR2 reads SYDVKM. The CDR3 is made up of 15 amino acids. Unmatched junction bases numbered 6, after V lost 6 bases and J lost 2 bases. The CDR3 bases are TGTGCCAGCAGAGTACAGGGGCGTACTAATGAAAAACTGTTTTTT. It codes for CASRVQGRTNEKLFF.

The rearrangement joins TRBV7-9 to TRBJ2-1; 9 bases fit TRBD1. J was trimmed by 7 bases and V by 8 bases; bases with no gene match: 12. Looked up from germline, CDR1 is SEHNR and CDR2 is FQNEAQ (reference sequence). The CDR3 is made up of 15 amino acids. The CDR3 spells CASYKQGAEGNEQFF. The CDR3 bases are TGTGCCAGCTACAAACAGGGGGCGGAAGGGAATGAGCAGTTCTTC.

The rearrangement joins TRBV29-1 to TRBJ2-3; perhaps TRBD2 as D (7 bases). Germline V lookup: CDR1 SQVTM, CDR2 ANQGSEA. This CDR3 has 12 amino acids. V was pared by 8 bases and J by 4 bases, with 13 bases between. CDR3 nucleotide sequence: TGCAGCCTAATAGGGGGGGCAGATACGCAGTATTTT. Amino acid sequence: CSLIGGADTQYF.

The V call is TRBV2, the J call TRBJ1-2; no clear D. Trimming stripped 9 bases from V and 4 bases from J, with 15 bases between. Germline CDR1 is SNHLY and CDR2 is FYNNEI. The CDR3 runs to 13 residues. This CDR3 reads CASQSQSIYGYTF. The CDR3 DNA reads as TGTGCCAGTCAGAGTCAGAGTATCTATGGCTACACCTTC.